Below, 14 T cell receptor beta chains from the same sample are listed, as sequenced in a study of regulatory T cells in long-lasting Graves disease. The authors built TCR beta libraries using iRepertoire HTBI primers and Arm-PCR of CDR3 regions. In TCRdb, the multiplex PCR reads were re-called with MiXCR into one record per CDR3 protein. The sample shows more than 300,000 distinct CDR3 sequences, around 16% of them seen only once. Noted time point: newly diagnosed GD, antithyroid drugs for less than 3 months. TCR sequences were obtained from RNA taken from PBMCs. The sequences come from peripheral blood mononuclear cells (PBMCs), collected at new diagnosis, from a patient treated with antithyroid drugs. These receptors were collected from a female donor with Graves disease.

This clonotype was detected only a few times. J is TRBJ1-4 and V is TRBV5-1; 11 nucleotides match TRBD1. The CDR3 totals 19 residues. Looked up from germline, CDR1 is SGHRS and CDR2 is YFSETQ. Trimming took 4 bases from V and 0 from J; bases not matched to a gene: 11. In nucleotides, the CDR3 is TGCGCCAGCAGCCCGGGACAGGGGGGGGAATCTGCAACTAATGAAAAACTGTTTTTT. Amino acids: CASSPGQGGESATNEKLFF.

The CDR3 region has the DNA TGTGCCAGCAGCCAGGGGACAGGGATTGCTGGAAACACCATATATTTT. This encodes CASSQGTGIAGNTIYF. V usage is TRBV3-1 and J usage is TRBJ1-3, with 9 positions matching TRBD1. This CDR3 is built from 16 residues. Looked up from germline, CDR1 is LGHDT and CDR2 is YNNKEL (reference sequence). V lost 3 bases and J lost 2; bases outside the gene matches: 5.

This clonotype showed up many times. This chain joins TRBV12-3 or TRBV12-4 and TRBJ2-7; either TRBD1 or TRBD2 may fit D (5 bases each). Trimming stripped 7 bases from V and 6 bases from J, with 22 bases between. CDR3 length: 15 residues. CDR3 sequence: CASTRLGAGNGEQYF. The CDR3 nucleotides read TGTGCCAGCACCCGTCTTGGGGCCGGGAACGGCGAGCAGTACTTC.

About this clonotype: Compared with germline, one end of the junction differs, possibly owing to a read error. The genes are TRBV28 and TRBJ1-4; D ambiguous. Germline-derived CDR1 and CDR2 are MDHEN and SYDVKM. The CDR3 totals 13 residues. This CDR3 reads CTSCPGGREKLFF. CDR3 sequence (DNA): TGTACCAGCTGCCCGGGTGGACGGGAAAAACTGTTTTTT. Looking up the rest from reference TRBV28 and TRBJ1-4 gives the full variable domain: DVKVTQSSRYLVKRTGEKVFLECVQDMDHENMFWYRQDPGLGLRLIYFSYDVKMKEKGDIPEGYSVSREKKERFSLILESASTNQTSMYLCTSCPGGREKLFFGSGTQLSVL.

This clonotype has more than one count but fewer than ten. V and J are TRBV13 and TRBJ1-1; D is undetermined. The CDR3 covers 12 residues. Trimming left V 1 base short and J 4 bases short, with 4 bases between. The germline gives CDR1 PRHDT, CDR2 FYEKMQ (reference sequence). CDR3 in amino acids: CASSLEVTEAFF. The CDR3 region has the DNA TGTGCCAGCAGCTTAGAGGTCACTGAAGCTTTCTTT.

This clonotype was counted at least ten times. The CDR3 region is CASSPNPGAGGTDTQYF. CDR3 nucleotides: TGTGCCAGCAGTCCCAACCCCGGGGCCGGCGGCACAGATACGCAGTATTTT. The V and J genes are TRBV27 and TRBJ2-3; D assignment may be TRBD1 or TRBD2 (5 bases each). This CDR3 spans 17 amino acids. The germline gives CDR1 MNHEY, CDR2 SMNVEV (reference sequence). V was trimmed by 5 bases and J by 1 base, leaving 19 bases between them.

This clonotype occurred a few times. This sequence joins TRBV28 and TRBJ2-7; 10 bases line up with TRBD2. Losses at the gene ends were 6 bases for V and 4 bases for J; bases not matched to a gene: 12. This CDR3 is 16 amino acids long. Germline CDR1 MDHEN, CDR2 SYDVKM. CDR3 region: CASSSTASGSLYEQYF. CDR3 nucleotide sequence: TGTGCCAGCAGCTCGACTGCTAGCGGGAGTTTGTACGAGCAGTACTTC.

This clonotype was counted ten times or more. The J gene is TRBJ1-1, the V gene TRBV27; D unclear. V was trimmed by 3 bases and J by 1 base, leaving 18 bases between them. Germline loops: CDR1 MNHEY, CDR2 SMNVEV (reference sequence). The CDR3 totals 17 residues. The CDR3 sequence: CASSLRYQAGPNTEAFF. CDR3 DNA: TGTGCCAGCAGTTTGAGGTATCAAGCAGGCCCGAACACTGAAGCTTTCTTT.

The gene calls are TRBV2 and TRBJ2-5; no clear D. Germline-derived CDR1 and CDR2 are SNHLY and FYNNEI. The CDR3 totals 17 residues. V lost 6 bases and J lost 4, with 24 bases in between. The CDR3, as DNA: TGTGCCAGCAGAGGCTTTTGGGGTGGTCGCTCGTCAGAGACCCAGTACTTC. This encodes CASRGFWGGRSSETQYF. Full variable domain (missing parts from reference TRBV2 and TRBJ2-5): EPEVTQTPSHQVTQMGQEVILRCVPISNHLYFYWYRQILGQKVEFLVSFYNNEISEKSEIFDDQFSVERPDGSNFTLKIRSTKLEDSAMYFCASRGFWGGRSSETQYFGPGTRLLVL.

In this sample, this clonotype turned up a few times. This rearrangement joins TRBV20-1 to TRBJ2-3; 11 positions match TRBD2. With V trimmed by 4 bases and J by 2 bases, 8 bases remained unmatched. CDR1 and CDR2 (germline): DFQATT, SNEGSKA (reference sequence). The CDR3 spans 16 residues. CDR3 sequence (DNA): TGCAGTGCTATCCCCCTAGCGGGGGGAATCACAGATACGCAGTATTTT. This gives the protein CSAIPLAGGITDTQYF.

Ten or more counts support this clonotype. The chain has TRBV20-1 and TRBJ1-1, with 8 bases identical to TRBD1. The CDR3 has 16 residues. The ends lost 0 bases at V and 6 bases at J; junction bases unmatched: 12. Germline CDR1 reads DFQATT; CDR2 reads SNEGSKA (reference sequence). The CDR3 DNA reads TGCAGTGCTAGAGAACCCCAGGGGGCGATGGTGGCTGAAGCTTTCTTT. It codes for CSAREPQGAMVAEAFF.

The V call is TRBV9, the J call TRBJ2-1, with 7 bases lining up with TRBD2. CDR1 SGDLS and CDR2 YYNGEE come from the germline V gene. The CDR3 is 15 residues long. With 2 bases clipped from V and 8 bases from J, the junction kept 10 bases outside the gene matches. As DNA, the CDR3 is TGTGCCAGCAGCGTCAACGGGAGGCCCGCCGATGAGCAGTTCTTC. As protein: CASSVNGRPADEQFF.

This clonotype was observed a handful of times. CDR3 region: CASSLLDRGNSPLHF. The CDR3 nucleotides read TGTGCCAGCAGCCTCCTGGACAGGGGGAATTCACCCCTCCACTTT. This chain uses TRBV7-3 with TRBJ1-6; 10 bases line up with TRBD1. V shed 5 bases and J 7 bases; nucleotides not matched to a gene: 5. Germline assignment: CDR1 SGHTA and CDR2 FQGTGA. There are 15 residues in the CDR3. Filled out from reference TRBV7-3 and TRBJ1-6, the complete variable domain reads GAGVSQTPSNKVTEKGKYVELRCDPISGHTALYWYRQSLGQGPEFLIYFQGTGAADDSGLPNDRFFAVRPEGSVSTLKIQRTERGDSAVYLCASSLLDRGNSPLHFGNGTRLTVT.

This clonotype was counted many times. The CDR3 sequence: CASSVSGRDEKLFF. DNA for the CDR3: TGTGCCAGCAGCGTATCAGGGAGGGATGAAAAACTGTTTTTT. This chain joins TRBV9 and TRBJ1-4; maybe TRBD1 (5 bases). The CDR3 consists of 14 residues. Germline values: CDR1 SGDLS, CDR2 YYNGEE. V gave up 1 base and J gave up 6 bases, with 10 bases separating them.